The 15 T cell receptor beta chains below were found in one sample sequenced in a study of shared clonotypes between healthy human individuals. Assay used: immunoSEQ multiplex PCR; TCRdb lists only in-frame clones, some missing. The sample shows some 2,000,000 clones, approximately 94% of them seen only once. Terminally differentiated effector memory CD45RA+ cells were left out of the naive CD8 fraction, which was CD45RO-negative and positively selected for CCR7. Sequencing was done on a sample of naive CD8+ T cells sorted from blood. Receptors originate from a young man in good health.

The CDR3 sequence: CASSYDSNTGELFF. CDR3 DNA: TGTGCCAGCAGTTATGACAGTAACACCGGGGAGCTGTTTTTT. The V call is TRBV27, the J call TRBJ2-2; maybe TRBD1 (5 bases). Trimming removed 4 bases at V and 2 bases at J, with 8 bases between. Germline V gene sequence: CDR1 MNHEY, CDR2 SMNVEV (reference sequence). The CDR3 has 14 amino acids.

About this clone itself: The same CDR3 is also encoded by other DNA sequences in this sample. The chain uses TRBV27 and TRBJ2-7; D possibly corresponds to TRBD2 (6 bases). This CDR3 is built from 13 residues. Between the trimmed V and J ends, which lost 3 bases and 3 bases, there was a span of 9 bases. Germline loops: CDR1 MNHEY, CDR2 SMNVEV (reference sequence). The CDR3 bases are TGTGCCAGCAGTTTGCGGGGAGGCTACGAGCAGTACTTC. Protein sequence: CASSLRGGYEQYF.

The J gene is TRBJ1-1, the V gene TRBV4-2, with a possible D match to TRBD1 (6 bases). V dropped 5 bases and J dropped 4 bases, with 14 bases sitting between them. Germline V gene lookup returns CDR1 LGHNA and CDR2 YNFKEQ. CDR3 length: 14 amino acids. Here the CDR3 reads CASSARGAGTEAFF. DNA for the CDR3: TGTGCCAGCAGCGCGAGGGGGGCAGGCACTGAAGCTTTCTTT.

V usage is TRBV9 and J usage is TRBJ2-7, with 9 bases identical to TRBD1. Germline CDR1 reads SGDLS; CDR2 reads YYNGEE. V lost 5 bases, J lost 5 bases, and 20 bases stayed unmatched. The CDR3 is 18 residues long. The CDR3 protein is CASRTIFVGTGNKDEQYF. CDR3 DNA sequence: TGTGCCAGCAGGACGATATTTGTTGGGACAGGGAATAAGGACGAGCAGTACTTC.

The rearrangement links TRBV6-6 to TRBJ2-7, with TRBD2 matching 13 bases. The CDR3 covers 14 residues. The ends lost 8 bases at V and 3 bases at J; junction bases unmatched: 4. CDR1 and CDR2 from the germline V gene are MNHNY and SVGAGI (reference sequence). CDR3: CASGLAGALYEQYF. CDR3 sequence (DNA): TGTGCCAGCGGACTAGCGGGGGCCCTCTACGAGCAGTACTTC.

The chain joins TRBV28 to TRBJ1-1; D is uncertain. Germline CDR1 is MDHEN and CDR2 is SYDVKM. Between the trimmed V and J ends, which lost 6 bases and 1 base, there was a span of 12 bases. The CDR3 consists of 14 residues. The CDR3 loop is CASSPRGSNTEAFF. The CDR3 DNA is TGTGCCAGCAGCCCCCGCGGGTCGAACACTGAAGCTTTCTTT.

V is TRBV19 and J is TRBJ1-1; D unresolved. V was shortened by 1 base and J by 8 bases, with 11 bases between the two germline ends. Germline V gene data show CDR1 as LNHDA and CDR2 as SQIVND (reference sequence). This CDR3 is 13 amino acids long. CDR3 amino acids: CASSIVDPGEAFF. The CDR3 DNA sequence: TGTGCCAGTAGTATAGTAGACCCCGGAGAAGCTTTCTTT.

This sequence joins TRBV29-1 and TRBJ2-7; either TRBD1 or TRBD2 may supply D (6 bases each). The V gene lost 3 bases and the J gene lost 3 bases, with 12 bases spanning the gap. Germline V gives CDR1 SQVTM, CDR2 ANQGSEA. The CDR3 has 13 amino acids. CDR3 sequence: CSVDPGGGYEQYF. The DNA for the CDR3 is TGCAGCGTTGACCCCGGGGGCGGCTACGAGCAGTACTTC.

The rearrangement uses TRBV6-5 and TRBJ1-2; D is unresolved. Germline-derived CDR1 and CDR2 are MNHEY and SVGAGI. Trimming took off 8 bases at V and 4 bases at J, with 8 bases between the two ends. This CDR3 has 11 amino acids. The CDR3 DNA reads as TGTGCCAGCTGGGCGGGCTATGGCTACACCTTC. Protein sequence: CASWAGYGYTF.

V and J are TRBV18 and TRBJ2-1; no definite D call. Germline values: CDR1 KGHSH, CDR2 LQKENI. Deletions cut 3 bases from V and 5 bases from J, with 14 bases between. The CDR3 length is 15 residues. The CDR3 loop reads CASSPSATLDNEQFF. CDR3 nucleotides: TGTGCCAGCTCACCCTCGGCCACCCTTGACAATGAGCAGTTCTTC.

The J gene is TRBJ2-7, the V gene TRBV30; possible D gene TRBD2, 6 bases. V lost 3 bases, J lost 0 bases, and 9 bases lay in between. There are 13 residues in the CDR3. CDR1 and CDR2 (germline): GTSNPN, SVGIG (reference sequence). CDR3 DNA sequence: TGTGCCTGGAGCCTCGGGGGCTCCTACGAGCAGTACTTC. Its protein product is CAWSLGGSYEQYF.

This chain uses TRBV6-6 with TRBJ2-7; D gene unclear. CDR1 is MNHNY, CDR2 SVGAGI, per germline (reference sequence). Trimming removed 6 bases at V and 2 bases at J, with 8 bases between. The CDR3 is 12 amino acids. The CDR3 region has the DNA TGTGCCAGCAGCCCCGACGCCTACGAGCAGTACTTC. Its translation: CASSPDAYEQYF.

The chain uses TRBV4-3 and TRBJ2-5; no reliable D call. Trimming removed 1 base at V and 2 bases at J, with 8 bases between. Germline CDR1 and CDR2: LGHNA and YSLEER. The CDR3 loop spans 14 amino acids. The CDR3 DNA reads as TGCGCCAGCAGCCAAGGGGCAGCTCAAGAGACCCAGTACTTC. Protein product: CASSQGAAQETQYF.

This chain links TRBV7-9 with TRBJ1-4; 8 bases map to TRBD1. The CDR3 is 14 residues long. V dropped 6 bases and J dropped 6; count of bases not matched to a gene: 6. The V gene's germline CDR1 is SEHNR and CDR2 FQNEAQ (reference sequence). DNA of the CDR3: TGTGCCAGCAGGACACAGGGGGTGGATGAAAAACTGTTTTTT. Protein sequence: CASRTQGVDEKLFF.

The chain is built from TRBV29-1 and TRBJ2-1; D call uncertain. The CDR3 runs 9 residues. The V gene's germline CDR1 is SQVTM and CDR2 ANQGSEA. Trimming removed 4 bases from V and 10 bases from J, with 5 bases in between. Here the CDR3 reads CSVGPEQFF. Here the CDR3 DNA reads TGCAGCGTTGGACCAGAGCAGTTCTTC.